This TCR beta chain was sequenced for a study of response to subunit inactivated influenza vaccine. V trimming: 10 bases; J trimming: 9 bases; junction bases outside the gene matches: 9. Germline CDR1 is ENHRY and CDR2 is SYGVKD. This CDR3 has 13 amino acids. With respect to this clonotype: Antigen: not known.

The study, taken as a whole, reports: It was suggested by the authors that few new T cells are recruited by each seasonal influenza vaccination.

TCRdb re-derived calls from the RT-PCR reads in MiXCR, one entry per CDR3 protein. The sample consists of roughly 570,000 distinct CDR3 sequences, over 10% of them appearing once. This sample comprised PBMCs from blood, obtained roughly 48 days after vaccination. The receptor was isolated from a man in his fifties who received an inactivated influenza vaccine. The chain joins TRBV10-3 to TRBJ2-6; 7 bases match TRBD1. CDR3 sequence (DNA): TGTGCCACCTTCGACAGGGAAGGCAACGTCCTGACTTTC. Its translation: CATFDREGNVLTF.